This T cell receptor beta chain is drawn from a study of early T cells in non-severe SARS-CoV-2 infection (dated by TCRdb to the early 2020s). Background on the whole study: Because TCR sequencing relied on bulk RNA taken from unsorted whole blood, pairing of alpha and beta chains was not possible.

A distance of 12 bases separates the germline ends of V and J, which lose 2 bases and 7 bases respectively. The CDR1 and CDR2 encoded by the germline V gene are SGHVS and FQNEAQ. From the cysteine up to the phenylalanine, the CDR3 has a length of 14 residues. Just CDR3 DNA is preserved here, 42 bases in frame from base 1. Library preparation was by 5' RACE. Sequencing was performed on a NextSeq 500. To correct for sequencing error and PCR bias, the TCR library protocol tagged individual cDNA molecules with unique molecular identifiers. Both TCR alpha and beta chains were sequenced, and tight co-correlation was observed between alpha and beta sequence abundances in each sample. Concerning the study's data processing: V gene, J gene and CDR3 annotation of TCR sequences was performed with Decombinator V4. TCRs were defined as expanded if a significant change between any two time points was detected under a Poisson model with p below 0.0001. TCR abundances were normalised to the total number of TCRs sequenced in each sample and reported as counts per million. TRAV1-2 paired with TRAJ12, TRAJ20 or TRAJ33 defined MAIT TCRs, while TRAV10 paired with TRAJ18 defined iNKT TCRs. VDJdb, accessed 1 November 2021, was searched for CMV, EBV and SARS-CoV-2 annotated TCRs, with TCRs annotated for multiple antigens excluded. TCRdb cleaned the public reads at Q25 with fastp, built clones with MiXCR and kept in-frame beta chains. Merged by CDR3 protein, the rows form single entries marked with the most common genes and DNA. TCRdb's processing, not the authors' own work, is the source of the V and J calls. The sample contains over 85,000 distinct CDR3 sequences, about an eighth of them found a single time. The ten largest clones capture roughly 6.3% of the sample.

The research as a whole found: VDJdb matching was skewed toward anti-spike CD8 responses and likely underestimated virus-specific expansions by missing private and CD4 specificities.

This clonotype was seen ten or more times. Its antigen is still unknown. No qualities accompany the bases; no much larger clone lies one base away. This was a case-control study nested in a cohort of healthcare workers in London, UK, who had nasopharyngeal swab PCR tests and blood samples taken every week. Between 23 and 31 March 2020, the week of the UK lockdown, healthcare workers were enrolled and then followed up weekly for as long as 16 weeks. This clonotype was sampled from an adult who was a healthcare worker with PCR-confirmed SARS-CoV-2 infection or an uninfected control (not recorded which). The sequencing input was whole blood. Here the chain combines TRBV7-8 and TRBJ1-5, with no confident D gene call. For the CDR3, the sequence is CASSLRVSLQPQHF. The nucleotides are TGTGCCAGCAGCTTAAGGGTATCCCTCCAGCCCCAGCATTTT.